The 23 T cell receptor beta chains in this list originate from one sample, sequenced in a study of Graves' ophthalmopathy and Graves' hyperthyroidism. Scientists amplified the TCR beta CDR3 regions from RNA transcripts. After a first-round RT-PCR with HTBI primers, a second-round multiplex PCR was run. TCRdb re-derived calls from the multiplex PCR reads in MiXCR, one entry per CDR3 protein. There are a few hundred thousand distinct CDR3 sequences in the sample; about a sixth occur only once, and 2.4% lies in the top ten. Sequenced: peripheral blood. The receptors shown here come from an adult woman with stable Graves' hyperthyroidism.

The V and J genes are TRBV12-3 or TRBV12-4 and TRBJ2-5; the match to TRBD1 covers 9 bases. This CDR3 comprises 16 residues. V was pared by 6 bases and J by 5 bases, with 13 bases of the junction left unmatched. CDR3 amino acids: CASSPGDRDSRETQYF. CDR3 nucleotides: TGTGCCAGCAGCCCAGGGGACAGGGATTCACGGGAGACCCAGTACTTC.

J is TRBJ2-7 and V is TRBV3-1; TRBD2 matches at 10 bases. The CDR3 is 16 residues long. The germline gives CDR1 LGHDT, CDR2 YNNKEL (reference sequence). The J segment lost 5 bases and the V segment lost 0 bases, leaving 7 bases of the junction unmatched. CDR3 in amino acids: CASSQEWSSGSHEQYF. In DNA, the CDR3 is TGTGCCAGCAGCCAAGAGTGGTCTAGCGGGAGCCACGAGCAGTACTTC.

V gene TRBV10-3 combines with J gene TRBJ2-7; D is perhaps TRBD2 (5 bases). The germline V and J ends were trimmed by 11 bases and 5 bases, with 16 bases remaining between them. Germline CDR1 ENHRY, CDR2 SYGVKD. CDR3 length equals 12 residues. In DNA, the CDR3 is TGTGCCGCCACCGGGGATTGGGACGAGCAGTACTTC. It specifies CAATGDWDEQYF.

The chain combines TRBV6-5 with TRBJ2-2, with D perhaps TRBD2 (5 bases). The V end was cut by 4 bases, the J end by 7 bases, with 16 bases between. The V gene's germline CDR1 is MNHEY and CDR2 SVGAGI. The CDR3 covers 15 residues. Written as DNA, the CDR3 is TGTGCCAGCAGTTCGTCTAGCTTTCCTTTCGGGGAGCTGTTTTTT. Amino acids: CASSSSSFPFGELFF.

This chain uses TRBV10-3 with TRBJ1-5, with TRBD1 identical over 11 bases. After removal of 4 bases from V and 8 bases from J, the junction contained 1 base not matched to a gene. Germline loops: CDR1 ENHRY, CDR2 SYGVKD. The CDR3 runs to 13 residues. DNA of the CDR3: TGTGCCATCAGTGGGACAGGGGGCGAGCCCCAGCATTTT. Encoded protein: CAISGTGGEPQHF.

The gene calls are TRBV11-2 and TRBJ1-5; D is perhaps TRBD1 (5 bases). The CDR3 length is 15 residues. V lost 5 bases and J 9 bases, leaving 20 bases between the germline ends. Germline CDR1 SGHAT, CDR2 FQNNGV. CDR3 in DNA: TGTGCCAGCAGCCTTAATGGAGGTCAGGGAACGCCCCAGCATTTT. Encoded protein: CASSLNGGQGTPQHF.

This chain links TRBV6-1 with TRBJ2-2; TRBD1 is a possible D gene (6 bases). Germline V gene sequence: CDR1 MNHNS, CDR2 SASEGT. Trimming took 6 bases from V and 3 from J, leaving 14 bases between them. This CDR3 has 15 residues. In DNA, the CDR3 is TGTGCCAGCAGCTCCCAGGGGAGAGACACCGGGGAGCTGTTTTTT. Translating it yields CASSSQGRDTGELFF.

The sample holds many counts of this clonotype. The chain carries TRBV30 and TRBJ2-4, with 11 positions matching TRBD2. CDR1 and CDR2 from the germline V gene are GTSNPN and SVGIG (reference sequence). V lost 3 bases and J lost 3; bases outside the gene matches: 7. The CDR3 runs to 16 residues. The chain's CDR3 is CAWSRSGREGKNIQYF. The CDR3, as DNA: TGTGCCTGGAGCCGTAGCGGGAGGGAAGGCAAAAACATTCAGTACTTC. Full variable domain (rest looked up from reference TRBV30 and TRBJ2-4): SQTIHQWPATLVQPVGSPLSLECTVEGTSNPNLYWYRQAAGRGLQLLFYSVGIGQISSEVPQNLSASRPQDRQFILSSKKLLLSDSGFYLCAWSRSGREGKNIQYFGAGTRLSVL.

This clonotype was recorded at least ten times. This chain joins TRBV10-3 and TRBJ2-7; tentatively, D is TRBD1 (5 bases). This CDR3 is built from 14 residues. Trimming shortened V by 0 bases and J by 4 bases, and 10 bases separated the two germline ends. Germline CDR1 and CDR2: ENHRY and SYGVKD. The CDR3 loop reads CAISESQGWYEQYF. CDR3 nucleotides: TGTGCCATCAGTGAGTCGCAGGGATGGTACGAGCAGTACTTC.

This clonotype was counted ten times or more. This sequence joins TRBV20-1 and TRBJ2-5, with 8 bases lining up with TRBD2. Trimming removed 3 bases from V and 5 bases from J; junction bases left unmatched: 5. This CDR3 contains 13 residues. Germline V gene sequence: CDR1 DFQATT, CDR2 SNEGSKA (reference sequence). The CDR3 loop is CSARRGARETQYF. The CDR3 nucleotides are TGCAGTGCTAGGCGGGGGGCGAGGGAGACCCAGTACTTC.

This clonotype was seen repeatedly, ten times or more. The CDR3, as DNA: TGTGCCAGCAGCCAAGATCACGTAGCGGGAGGGAACCTAGCCAAAAACATTCAGTACTTC. This encodes CASSQDHVAGGNLAKNIQYF. The V gene is TRBV14, the J gene TRBJ2-4; 11 nucleotides agree with TRBD2. V was clipped by 0 bases and J by 0 bases; unmatched bases: 10. CDR3 length: 20 residues. Germline lookup yields CDR1 SGHDN and CDR2 FVKESK.

V is TRBV7-2 and J is TRBJ2-1; D ambiguous. The ends were cut back, 6 bases at V and 3 bases at J, with 21 bases in the middle. The CDR3 sequence is 17 residues long. Germline lookup yields CDR1 SGHTA and CDR2 FQGNSA. CDR3 residues: CASRKVPVPKNYNEQFF. The CDR3 DNA sequence: TGTGCCAGCAGAAAGGTTCCGGTCCCAAAGAACTACAATGAGCAGTTCTTC.

The sample holds many counts of this clonotype. This chain connects TRBV12-3 or TRBV12-4 to TRBJ2-7; 9 nucleotides match TRBD2. V lost 0 bases and J lost 5; bases outside the gene matches: 8. The CDR3 length is 16 residues. The CDR3 bases are TGTGCCAGCAGTTTAGCGCGTCTAGCGGGAACTCACGAGCAGTACTTC. Its translation is CASSLARLAGTHEQYF.

This clonotype was counted many times. The gene calls are TRBV7-2 and TRBJ1-2; TRBD1 matches at 9 bases. The CDR3 runs to 13 residues. Germline CDR1 reads SGHTA; CDR2 reads FQGNSA. J lost 1 base, V lost 9 bases, and 3 bases had no gene match. The CDR3 spells CASKDRGNYGYTF. The CDR3 nucleotides read TGTGCCAGTAAGGACAGGGGTAACTATGGCTACACCTTC.

The chain links TRBV3-1 to TRBJ2-2; 14 bases agree with TRBD2. V dropped 4 bases and J dropped 7; count of bases not matched to a gene: 8. The germline gives CDR1 LGHDT, CDR2 YNNKEL (reference sequence). This CDR3 spans 17 amino acids. CDR3 in amino acids: CASSLGLAGGSNGELFF. The CDR3 DNA follows: TGTGCCAGCAGCCTAGGACTAGCGGGGGGATCGAACGGGGAGCTGTTTTTT.

The table lists this clonotype with many counts. This chain links TRBV28 with TRBJ2-5; either TRBD1 or TRBD2 may supply D (5 bases each). The CDR3 has 15 residues. V was pared by 3 bases and J by 2 bases, with 13 bases between. Germline V gives CDR1 MDHEN, CDR2 SYDVKM. As DNA, the CDR3 is TGTGCCAGCAGTTTTCTAATGGGGGAGCAAGAGACCCAGTACTTC. Protein sequence: CASSFLMGEQETQYF.

CDR3 DNA: TGTGCCAGCAGCTTAATGCGGTTTGGCAATCAGCCCCAGCATTTT. Protein: CASSLMRFGNQPQHF. This rearrangement joins TRBV7-2 to TRBJ1-5; unclear D gene. The V end lost 2 bases, the J end lost 2 bases, and 10 bases lay between the germline ends. The CDR3 is 15 amino acids. Germline V gene lookup returns CDR1 SGHTA and CDR2 FQGNSA.

This clonotype was seen many times. V usage is TRBV3-1 and J usage is TRBJ2-5; a possible D gene is TRBD2 (6 bases). Between the trimmed V and J ends, which lost 4 bases and 7 bases, there was a span of 19 bases. Germline V CDR1 and CDR2: LGHDT, YNNKEL (reference sequence). This CDR3 has 15 residues. The CDR3 region is CASSPRGTDGGTQYF. The CDR3 DNA sequence: TGTGCCAGCAGCCCCCGTGGGACGGACGGGGGGACCCAGTACTTC.

The rearrangement joins TRBV6-2 or TRBV6-3 to TRBJ1-2, with 8 bases aligning to TRBD1. The CDR3 sequence is 13 residues long. Looked up from germline, CDR1 is MNHEY and CDR2 is SVGEGT. Germline trimming cut 5 bases from V and 5 bases from J; bases unmatched to any gene: 4. CDR3 residues: CASSRTGLYGYTF. CDR3 bases: TGTGCCAGCAGTCGGACAGGGTTATATGGCTACACCTTC.

The table lists this clonotype with a count of one. Here the CDR3 reads CASSQAGPLATYEQYF. CDR3 nucleotide sequence: TGTGCCAGCAGCCAAGCTGGGCCCTTGGCAACCTACGAGCAGTACTTC. The rearrangement uses TRBV3-1 and TRBJ2-7; D is unclear. V lost 1 base and J 2 bases, leaving 15 bases between the germline ends. Germline CDR1 reads LGHDT; CDR2 reads YNNKEL (reference sequence). The CDR3 is made up of 16 amino acids.

The chain combines TRBV11-2 with TRBJ1-2; D ambiguous. The germline gives CDR1 SGHAT, CDR2 FQNNGV. The V gene lost 5 bases and the J gene lost 6 bases, with 13 bases spanning the gap. The CDR3 length is 13 residues. The CDR3 loop reads CASSPDRLDGYTF. DNA for the CDR3: TGTGCCAGCAGCCCCGACCGCCTGGATGGCTACACCTTC.

The genes are TRBV6-1 and TRBJ2-7, with D perhaps TRBD2 (10 bases). The CDR3 extends over 15 amino acids. From germline, CDR1 is MNHNS and CDR2 SASEGT. V was shortened by 1 base and J by 7 bases, with 17 bases between the two germline ends. CDR3 in amino acids: CASSEDTSGTGEQYF. DNA of the CDR3: TGTGCCAGCAGTGAAGATACTAGCGGGACAGGGGAGCAGTACTTC.

The chain has TRBV12-3 or TRBV12-4 and TRBJ2-7; 9 bases agree with TRBD2. The trim removed 5 bases at V and 4 bases at J, leaving 15 bases unmatched. The CDR3 sequence is 17 residues long. This chain's CDR3 is CASSPSGASGVRYEQYF. In DNA, the CDR3 is TGTGCCAGCAGTCCTTCCGGGGCTAGCGGGGTCAGGTACGAGCAGTACTTC.